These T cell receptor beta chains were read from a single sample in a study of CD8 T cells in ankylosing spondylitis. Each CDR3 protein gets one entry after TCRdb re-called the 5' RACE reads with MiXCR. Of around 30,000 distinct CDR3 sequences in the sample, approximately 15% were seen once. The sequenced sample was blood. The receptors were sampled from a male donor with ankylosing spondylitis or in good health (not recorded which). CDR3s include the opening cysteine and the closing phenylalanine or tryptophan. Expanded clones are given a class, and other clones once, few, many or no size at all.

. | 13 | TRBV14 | CASSPGLNTEAFF
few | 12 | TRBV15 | CATSRVGGEQYF
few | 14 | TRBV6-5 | CASSRDRVGNEQFF
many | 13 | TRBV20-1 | CSARPTGNTEAFF
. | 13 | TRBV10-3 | CASTSAGQETQYF
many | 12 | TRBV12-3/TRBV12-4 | CASSTTRKTQYF
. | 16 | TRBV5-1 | CASSLTAGLANEKLFF
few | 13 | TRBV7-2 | CASSFLDRSEQYF
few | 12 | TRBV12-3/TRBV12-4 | CASSLNRGEQYF
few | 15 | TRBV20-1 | CSARAPSGSYNEQFF
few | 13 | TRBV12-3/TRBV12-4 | CASSPLMNTEAFF
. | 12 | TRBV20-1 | CSALTGGQPQHF